The present TCR beta chain was sequenced within a study of tumor-infiltrating lymphocytes in primary liver carcinoma. The overall study: T1-T3 N0M0 was the stage of the tumors, which were about 4.2 to 11 cm across. Sample yields, roughly 3.5 to 8 million productive TCRbeta reads, were similar across the tissue types.

Germline loops: CDR1 MNHEY, CDR2 SVGEGT. The CDR3 sequence is 15 residues long. Remarks on this clonotype: This may come from a read error, since a much larger clone is one base off.

Germline DNA was extracted too, while blood RNA derived from unsorted whole blood. Production of TCR beta cDNA used 500 ng total RNA together with a constant-region primer. The TCR beta library was amplified through three nested multiplex PCR rounds in a modified ARM-PCR procedure. The first two PCR rounds, nine to ten cycles each, used TRBV1-TRBV30 forward primers and a C-beta reverse primer. TCRdb passed the multiplex PCR reads through MiXCR, listing each CDR3 protein once. Among about 180,000 distinct CDR3 sequences listed, about 60% were seen once. Sequencing was done on a sample of peripheral blood. This TCR was recovered from a middle-aged man with primary liver carcinoma and hepatitis B virus infection. J is TRBJ2-7 and V is TRBV6-2 or TRBV6-3; 10 bases align to TRBD2. This CDR3 is CASSYGASGSIEQHF. CDR3 in DNA: TGTGCCAGCAGTTACGGAGCTAGCGGGAGTATCGAGCAGCACTTC.